This record covers a single TCR beta chain. These data originate in a study of cytomegalovirus exposure and HLA in healthy donors. The assay was immunoSEQ multiplex PCR, and TCRdb's table has in-frame clones only and misses some. Among over 100,000 clones listed, almost 90% were seen once. V trimming: 6 bases; J trimming: 6 bases; junction bases outside the gene matches: 13. Germline assignment: CDR1 KGHSH and CDR2 LQKENI. CDR3 size: 15 residues. The specimen sequenced was PBMCs. The clonotype was recovered from a young woman in good health and CMV-seronegative. The rearrangement uses TRBV18 and TRBJ1-2; TRBD1 aligns across 7 bases. The CDR3 region has the DNA TGTGCCAGCTCCCCCACGCGCACCGACAGGGATGGCTACACCTTC. Translation: CASSPTRTDRDGYTF. Full variable domain (missing parts from reference TRBV18 and TRBJ1-2): NAGVMQNPRHLVRRRGQEARLRCSPMKGHSHVYWYRQLPEEGLKFMVYLQKENIIDESGMPKERFSAEFPKEGPSILRIQQVVRGDSAAYFCASSPTRTDRDGYTFGSGTRLTVV.